The 18 T cell receptor beta chains in this list originate from one sample, sequenced in a study of T-cell memory formation after mild COVID-19. TCRdb reprocessed the 5' RACE reads with MiXCR, giving one entry per CDR3 protein. The sample holds roughly 480,000 distinct CDR3 sequences, around 25% seen once. Sequences were obtained from PBMCs or a T cell subset sorted from them (not recorded which). The receptor set was obtained from an adult woman who had mild COVID-19 (a few samples of this study predate the infection). Cell type and time point are not known.

This clonotype was counted many times. The chain is built from TRBV19 and TRBJ2-4; D possibly corresponds to TRBD2 (6 bases). V lost 9 bases to trimming and J lost 1 base, with 19 bases between them. The CDR3 consists of 16 residues. Germline values: CDR1 LNHDA, CDR2 SQIVND (reference sequence). CDR3 protein: CASTRDTRDAKNIQYF. DNA of the CDR3: TGTGCCAGCACGCGGGATACTCGGGATGCCAAAAACATTCAGTACTTC.

The genes are TRBV3-1 and TRBJ2-7, with TRBD2 identical over 10 bases. In germline, CDR1 is LGHDT, CDR2 YNNKEL (reference sequence). V shed 4 bases, J shed 7 bases, and the junction held 10 bases outside the gene matches. The CDR3 is 15 amino acids. The CDR3 region is CASSLSGLAGVEQYF. The CDR3 coding sequence is TGTGCCAGCAGCCTGAGCGGCCTAGCGGGGGTTGAGCAGTACTTC.

The chain carries TRBV24-1 and TRBJ2-1; 7 nucleotides agree with TRBD2. V gave up 9 bases and J gave up 13 bases; unmatched junction bases: 11. Germline V gene sequence: CDR1 KGHDR, CDR2 SFDVKD. This CDR3 has 12 residues. CDR3 protein: CATGGGGSQQFF. In DNA form, the CDR3 reads TGTGCCACCGGCGGGGGTGGGAGCCAACAGTTCTTC.

This clonotype was counted between two and nine times. The chain is built from TRBV20-1 and TRBJ2-5, with TRBD2 matching 7 bases. Germline V gives CDR1 DFQATT, CDR2 SNEGSKA (reference sequence). The CDR3 extends over 15 amino acids. The junction had 16 bases not matched to a gene; V was cut back by 7 bases and J by 5 bases. This CDR3 is CSGYVSGGAGETQYF. The CDR3 DNA reads as TGCAGTGGCTATGTTTCGGGAGGAGCTGGTGAGACCCAGTACTTC.

This chain connects TRBV6-5 to TRBJ2-1; perhaps D is TRBD1 or TRBD2 (5 bases each). CDR1 MNHEY and CDR2 SVGAGI come from the germline V gene. This CDR3 is built from 15 residues. The V and J ends lost 2 bases and 7 bases respectively, with 15 bases between them. CDR3 bases: TGTGCCAGCAGTTACGGGCCAGGCTGGGGGAATGAGCAGTTCTTC. As protein: CASSYGPGWGNEQFF.

This clonotype has only a few counts. The rearrangement links TRBV7-6 to TRBJ2-5; D might be TRBD1 or TRBD2, each matching 5 bases. The CDR3 totals 13 residues. Germline CDR1 SGHVS, CDR2 FNYEAQ. The V and J ends lost 3 bases and 2 bases respectively, with 7 bases between them. The CDR3 DNA reads TGTGCCAGCAGCTTCGGGGCTCAAGAGACCCAGTACTTC. Its translation: CASSFGAQETQYF.

This clonotype was seen only a few times. This sequence joins TRBV6-2 or TRBV6-3 and TRBJ1-1, with D possibly being TRBD1 (6 bases). Between the trimmed V and J ends, which lost 2 bases and 4 bases, there was a span of 8 bases. The CDR3 extends over 13 amino acids. Germline V gene lookup returns CDR1 MNHEY and CDR2 SVGEGT. The CDR3 loop is CASSYTGPTEAFF. The CDR3 DNA reads as TGTGCCAGCAGTTACACAGGGCCCACTGAAGCTTTCTTT.

V gene TRBV2 combines with J gene TRBJ2-1, with D perhaps TRBD1 or TRBD2 (5 bases each). This CDR3 is built from 13 residues. Germline V CDR1 and CDR2: SNHLY, FYNNEI. With 7 bases removed from V and 8 bases from J, the gap between germline ends came to 15 bases. The CDR3 here is CASIQATIYEQFF. CDR3 coding DNA: TGTGCCAGCATACAGGCGACTATCTATGAGCAGTTCTTC.

This chain joins TRBV6-5 and TRBJ1-1, with D maybe TRBD1 (5 bases). Deletions cut 6 bases from V and 1 base from J, with 12 bases between. Germline V gene lookup returns CDR1 MNHEY and CDR2 SVGAGI. This CDR3 region has 14 residues. CDR3 region: CASRPPGTNTEAFF. Here the CDR3 DNA reads TGTGCCAGCAGACCACCCGGGACGAACACTGAAGCTTTCTTT.

The chain links TRBV21-1 to TRBJ2-4; the table's TRBD1 call for D was not verified on the DNA. TRBV21-1 is assigned pseudogene status. The length of the CDR3 is 20 residues. CDR3 sequence reads: CASSPRLGTGEPLAKNIQYF. The CDR3 DNA follows: TGTGCCAGCAGCCCTCGGCTGGGGACAGGGGAACCTCTAGCCAAAAACATTCAGTACTTC.

This clonotype was seen more than once but under ten times. The chain couples TRBV10-3 to TRBJ2-5; 7 bases line up with TRBD2. Looked up from germline, CDR1 is ENHRY and CDR2 is SYGVKD. V dropped 4 bases and J dropped 5; count of bases not matched to a gene: 7. There are 14 residues in the CDR3. This chain's CDR3 is CAISVRGRAETQYF. The CDR3 nucleotides are TGTGCCATCAGTGTCCGGGGGAGGGCCGAGACCCAGTACTTC.

Many counts were recorded for this clonotype. The gene calls are TRBV29-1 and TRBJ2-3; TRBD1 matches 10 bases. Trimming at V came to 0 bases and at J to 5 bases, leaving 8 bases not matched to a gene. This CDR3 has 16 amino acids. Germline assignment: CDR1 SQVTM and CDR2 ANQGSEA. CDR3 bases: TGCAGCGTTGAAGATCCCACGACAGGGGGCGTAGATACGCAGTATTTT. This gives the protein CSVEDPTTGGVDTQYF.

This chain joins TRBV27 and TRBJ2-3; 10 bases are shared with TRBD2. This CDR3 spans 15 amino acids. The trim removed 3 bases at V and 6 bases at J, leaving 6 bases unmatched. CDR1 is MNHEY, CDR2 SMNVEV, per germline (reference sequence). The CDR3 region is CASSFLAGVGDTQYF. The DNA for the CDR3 is TGTGCCAGCAGTTTTCTAGCGGGAGTCGGCGATACGCAGTATTTT.

Only a few counts were recorded for this clonotype. The chain is built from TRBV7-2 and TRBJ2-3; D gene uncertain. V lost 2 bases, J lost 7 bases, and 22 bases lay in between. The CDR3 consists of 17 residues. Germline V gives CDR1 SGHTA, CDR2 FQGNSA. CDR3 DNA sequence: TGTGCCAGCAGCTTAATATCGTCTAGAGAGGTTGGATATACGCAGTATTTT. It codes for CASSLISSREVGYTQYF.

This chain joins TRBV7-9 and TRBJ1-2, with D hard to call. This CDR3 has 12 amino acids. Between the trimmed V and J ends, which lost 5 bases and 2 bases, there was a span of 6 bases. Germline CDR1 and CDR2: SEHNR and FQNEAQ (reference sequence). CDR3 residues: CASSRRNYGYTF. Here the CDR3 DNA reads TGTGCCAGCAGCCGCCGGAACTATGGCTACACCTTC.

In its sample, this clonotype was seen a few times. The chain joins TRBV7-2 to TRBJ2-7; 14 nucleotides match TRBD2. V lost 5 bases, J lost 5 bases, and 2 bases stayed unmatched. This CDR3 spans 14 amino acids. The V gene's germline CDR1 is SGHTA and CDR2 FQGNSA. CDR3 amino acids: CASSKGLAGDEQYF. DNA of the CDR3: TGTGCCAGCAGCAAGGGACTAGCGGGAGACGAGCAGTACTTC.

This chain joins TRBV29-1 and TRBJ1-1; D possibly corresponds to TRBD1 (6 bases). Deletions cut 5 bases from V and 5 bases from J, with 12 bases between. Germline values: CDR1 SQVTM, CDR2 ANQGSEA. The CDR3 contains 12 residues. This chain's CDR3 is CSVIQGGTEAFF. In nucleotides, the CDR3 is TGCAGCGTTATACAGGGAGGGACTGAAGCTTTCTTT.

The genes are TRBV12-3 or TRBV12-4 and TRBJ1-1; 9 bases fit TRBD1. The CDR3 spans 14 residues. J was trimmed by 5 bases and V by 6 bases; bases with no gene match: 7. The CDR3 DNA follows: TGTGCCAGCAGAGCCGGGACAGGGTGGACTGAAGCTTTCTTT. This codes for CASRAGTGWTEAFF.